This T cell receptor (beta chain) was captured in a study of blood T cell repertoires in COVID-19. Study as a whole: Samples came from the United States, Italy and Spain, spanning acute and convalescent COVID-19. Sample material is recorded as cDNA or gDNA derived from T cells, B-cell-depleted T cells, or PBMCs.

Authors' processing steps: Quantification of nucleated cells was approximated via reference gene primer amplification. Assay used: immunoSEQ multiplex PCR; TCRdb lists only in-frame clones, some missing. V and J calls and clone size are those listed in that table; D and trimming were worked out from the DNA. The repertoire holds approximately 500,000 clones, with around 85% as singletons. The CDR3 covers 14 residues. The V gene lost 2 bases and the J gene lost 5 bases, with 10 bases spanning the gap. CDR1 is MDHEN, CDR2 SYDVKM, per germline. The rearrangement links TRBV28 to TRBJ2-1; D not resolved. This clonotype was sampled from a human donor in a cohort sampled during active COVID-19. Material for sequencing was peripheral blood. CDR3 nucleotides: TGTGCCAGCAGTTTACCTATCGTCCACAATGAGCAGTTCTTC. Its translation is CASSLPIVHNEQFF.